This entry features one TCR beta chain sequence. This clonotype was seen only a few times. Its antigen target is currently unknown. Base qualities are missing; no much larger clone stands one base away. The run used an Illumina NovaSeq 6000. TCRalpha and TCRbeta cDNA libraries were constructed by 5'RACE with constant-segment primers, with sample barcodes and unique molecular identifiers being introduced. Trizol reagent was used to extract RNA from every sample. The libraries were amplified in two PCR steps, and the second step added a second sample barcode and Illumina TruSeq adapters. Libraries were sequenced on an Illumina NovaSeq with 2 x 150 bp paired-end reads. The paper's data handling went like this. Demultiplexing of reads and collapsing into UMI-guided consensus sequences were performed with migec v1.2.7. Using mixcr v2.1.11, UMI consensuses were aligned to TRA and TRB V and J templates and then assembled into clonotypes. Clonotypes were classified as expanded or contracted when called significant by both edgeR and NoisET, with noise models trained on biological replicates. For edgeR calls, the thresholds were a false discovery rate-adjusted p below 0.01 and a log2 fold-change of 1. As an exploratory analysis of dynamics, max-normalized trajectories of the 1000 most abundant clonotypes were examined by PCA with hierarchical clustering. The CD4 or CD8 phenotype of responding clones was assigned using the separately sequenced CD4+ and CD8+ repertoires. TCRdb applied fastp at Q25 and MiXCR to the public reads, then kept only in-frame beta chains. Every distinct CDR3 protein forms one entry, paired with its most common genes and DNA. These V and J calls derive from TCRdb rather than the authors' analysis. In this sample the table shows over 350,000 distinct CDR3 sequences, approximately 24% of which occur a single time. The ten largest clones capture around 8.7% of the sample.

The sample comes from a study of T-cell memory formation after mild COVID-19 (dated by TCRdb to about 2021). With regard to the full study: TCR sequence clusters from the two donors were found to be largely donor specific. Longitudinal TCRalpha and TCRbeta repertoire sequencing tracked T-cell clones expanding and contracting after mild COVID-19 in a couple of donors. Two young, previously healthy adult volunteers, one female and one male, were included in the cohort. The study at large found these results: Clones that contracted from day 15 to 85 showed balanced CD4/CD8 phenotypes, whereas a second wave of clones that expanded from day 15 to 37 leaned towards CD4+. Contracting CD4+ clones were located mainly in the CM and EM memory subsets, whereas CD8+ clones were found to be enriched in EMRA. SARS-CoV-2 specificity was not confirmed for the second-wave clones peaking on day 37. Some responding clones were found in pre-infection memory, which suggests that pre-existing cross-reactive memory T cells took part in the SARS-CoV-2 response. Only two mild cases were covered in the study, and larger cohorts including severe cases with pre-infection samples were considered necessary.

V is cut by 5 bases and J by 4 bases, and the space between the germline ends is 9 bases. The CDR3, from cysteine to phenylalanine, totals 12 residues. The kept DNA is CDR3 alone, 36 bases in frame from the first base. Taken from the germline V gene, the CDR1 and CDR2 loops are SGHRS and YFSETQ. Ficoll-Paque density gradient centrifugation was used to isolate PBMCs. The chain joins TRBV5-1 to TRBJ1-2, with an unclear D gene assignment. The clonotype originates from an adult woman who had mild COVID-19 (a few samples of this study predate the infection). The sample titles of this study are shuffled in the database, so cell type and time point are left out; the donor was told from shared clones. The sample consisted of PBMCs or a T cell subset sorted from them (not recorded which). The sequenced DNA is TGCGCCAGCAGAGCAGAACTCTATGGCTACACCTTC. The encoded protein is CASRAELYGYTF.